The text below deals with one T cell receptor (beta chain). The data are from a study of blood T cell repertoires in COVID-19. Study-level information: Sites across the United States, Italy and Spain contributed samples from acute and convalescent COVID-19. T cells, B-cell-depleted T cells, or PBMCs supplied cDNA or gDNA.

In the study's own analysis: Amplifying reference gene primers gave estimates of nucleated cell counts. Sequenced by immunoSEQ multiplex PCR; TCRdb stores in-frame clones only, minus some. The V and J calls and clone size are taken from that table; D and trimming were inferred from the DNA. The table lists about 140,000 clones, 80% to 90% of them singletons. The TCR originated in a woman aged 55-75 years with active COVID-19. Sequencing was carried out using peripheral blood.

Written as DNA, the CDR3 is TGTGCCAGCAGTTTTCCGTCCCTTTCCTACGAGCAGTACTTC. Translation gives CASSFPSLSYEQYF. The V and J genes are TRBV28 and TRBJ2-7; D not certain. The CDR3 is 14 residues long. Germline V gene sequence: CDR1 MDHEN, CDR2 SYDVKM. The V end lost 3 bases, the J end lost 1 base, and 10 bases lay between the germline ends.